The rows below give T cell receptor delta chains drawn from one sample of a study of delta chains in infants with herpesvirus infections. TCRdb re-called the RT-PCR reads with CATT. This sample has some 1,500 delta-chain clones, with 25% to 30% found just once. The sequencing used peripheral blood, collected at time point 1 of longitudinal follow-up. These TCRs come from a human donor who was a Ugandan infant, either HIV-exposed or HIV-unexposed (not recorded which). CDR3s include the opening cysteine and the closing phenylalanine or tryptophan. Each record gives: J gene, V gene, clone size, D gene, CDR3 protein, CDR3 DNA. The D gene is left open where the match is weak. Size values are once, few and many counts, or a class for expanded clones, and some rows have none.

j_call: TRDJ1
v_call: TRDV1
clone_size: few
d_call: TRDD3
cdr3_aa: CALGEGLPPVLGDTPKYTDKLIF
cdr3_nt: TGTGCTCTTGGGGAAGGCCTTCCCCCCGTACTGGGGGATACGCCTAAGTACACCGATAAACTCATCTTT

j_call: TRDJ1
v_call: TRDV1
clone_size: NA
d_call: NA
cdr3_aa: CALGEMGQAYVEGSPLYTDKLIF
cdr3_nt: TGTGCTCTTGGGGAAATGGGTCAGGCCTACGTTGAGGGATCTCCCCTGTACACCGATAAACTCATCTTT

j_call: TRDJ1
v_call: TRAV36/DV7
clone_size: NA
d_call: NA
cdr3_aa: CAVVWPSLFPDTVGTDKLIF
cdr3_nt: TGTGCTGTGGTCTGGCCTTCCCTTTTCCCCGATACGGTCGGCACCGATAAACTCATCTTT

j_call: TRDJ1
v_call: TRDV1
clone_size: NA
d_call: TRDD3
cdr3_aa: CALGELGPGGARRHTDKLIF
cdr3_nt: TGTGCTCTTGGGGAACTGGGCCCTGGGGGAGCGCGACGTCACACCGATAAACTCATCTTT

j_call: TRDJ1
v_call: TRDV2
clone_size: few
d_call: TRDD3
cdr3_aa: CACDWLGDTDKLIF
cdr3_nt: TGTGCCTGTGACTGGCTGGGGGATACCGATAAACTCATCTTT

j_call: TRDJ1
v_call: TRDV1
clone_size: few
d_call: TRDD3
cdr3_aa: CALGELRYSVLLAGGYPINKLIF
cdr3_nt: TGTGCTCTTGGGGAACTTAGGTATAGTGTGCTTTTGGCTGGGGGATACCCCATCAATAAACTCATCTTT

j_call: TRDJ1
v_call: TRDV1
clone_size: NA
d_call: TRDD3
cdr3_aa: CALGEQNPLLGDKLIF
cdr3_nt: TGTGCTCTTGGGGAACAGAATCCCCTACTGGGGGATAAACTCATCTTT

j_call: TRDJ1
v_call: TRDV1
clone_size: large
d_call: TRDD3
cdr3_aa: CALGELRLGDTTDKLIF
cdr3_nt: TGTGCTCTTGGGGAGTTACGACTGGGGGATACCACCGATAAACTCATCTTT

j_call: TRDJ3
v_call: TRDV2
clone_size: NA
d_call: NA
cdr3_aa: CACDTQASWDTRQMFF
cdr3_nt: TGTGCCTGTGACACGCAGGCCTCCTGGGACACCCGACAGATGTTTTTC

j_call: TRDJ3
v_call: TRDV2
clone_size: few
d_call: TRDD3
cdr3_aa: CACDTGGYSTWDTRQMFF
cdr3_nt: TGTGCCTGTGACACTGGGGGATACAGCACCTGGGACACCCGACAGATGTTTTTC

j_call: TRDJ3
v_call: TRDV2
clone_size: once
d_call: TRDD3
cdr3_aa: CACDTLGDKSSTWDTRQMFF
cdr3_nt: TGTGCCTGTGACACCCTGGGGGATAAAAGCAGCACCTGGGACACCCGACAGATGTTTTTC

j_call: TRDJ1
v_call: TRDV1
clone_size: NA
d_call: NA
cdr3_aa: CALGSMWLVTDKLIF
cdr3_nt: TGTGCTCTTGGGTCCATGTGGCTAGTAACCGATAAACTCATCTTT

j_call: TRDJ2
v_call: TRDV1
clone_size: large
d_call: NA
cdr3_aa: CALGERLTLTAQLFF
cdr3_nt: TGTGCTCTTGGGGAACGTTTGACCTTGACAGCACAACTCTTCTTT

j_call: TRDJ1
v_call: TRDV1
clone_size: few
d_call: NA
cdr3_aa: CALGEPPFLRKWGIYTDKLIF
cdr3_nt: TGTGCTCTTGGGGAACCCCCCTTCCTACGAAAGTGGGGGATCTACACCGATAAACTCATCTTT

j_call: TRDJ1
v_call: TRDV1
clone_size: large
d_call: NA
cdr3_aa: CALGENTDKLIF
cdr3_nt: TGTGCTCTTGGGGAAAACACCGATAAACTCATCTTT

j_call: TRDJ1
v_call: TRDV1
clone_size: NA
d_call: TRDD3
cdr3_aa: CALRHSNWGKYMDKLIF
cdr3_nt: TGTGCTCTTCGGCATTCGAACTGGGGGAAGTATATGGATAAACTCATCTTT

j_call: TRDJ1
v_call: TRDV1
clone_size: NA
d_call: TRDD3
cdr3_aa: CALGTIPTGLGDTAFTNKLIF
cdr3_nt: TGTGCTCTTGGGACCATTCCTACGGGCCTGGGGGATACTGCTTTCACCAATAAACTCATCTTT

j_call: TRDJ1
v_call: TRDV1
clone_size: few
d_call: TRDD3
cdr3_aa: CALGEAGARATGGPYTDKLIF
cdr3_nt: TGTGCTCTTGGGGAGGCTGGGGCCAGGGCCACTGGGGGACCGTACACCGATAAACTCATCTTT

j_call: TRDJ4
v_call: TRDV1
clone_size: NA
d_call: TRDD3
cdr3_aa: CALGGYYWGIRLSRPLIF
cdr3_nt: TGTGCTCTTGGGGGCTACTACTGGGGGATACGCCTGTCCAGACCACTGATCTTT

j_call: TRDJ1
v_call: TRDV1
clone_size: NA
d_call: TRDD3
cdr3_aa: CALGEQSPRVLGDTPMTDKLIF
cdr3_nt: TGTGCTCTTGGGGAACAATCACCCCGAGTACTGGGGGATACCCCTATGACCGATAAACTCATCTTT

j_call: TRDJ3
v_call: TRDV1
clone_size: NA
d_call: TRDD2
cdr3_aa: CALGGLGLPTPVLHSWDTRQMFF
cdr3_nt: TGTGCTCTTGGGGGCCTAGGCCTTCCTACACCCGTACTCCACTCCTGGGACACCCGACAGATGTTTTTC

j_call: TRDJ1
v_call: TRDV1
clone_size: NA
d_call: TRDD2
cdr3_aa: CALGDPLPTRWDTLYTDDKLIF
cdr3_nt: TGTGCTCTTGGGGATCCCCTTCCTACGAGGTGGGATACCTTATACACCGATGATAAACTCATCTTT

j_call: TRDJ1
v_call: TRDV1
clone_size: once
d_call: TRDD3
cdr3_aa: CALGELTSTWWIRGTPGNTDKLIF
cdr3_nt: TGTGCTCTTGGGGAACTAACTTCCACTTGGTGGATACGCGGTACCCCCGGGAACACCGATAAACTCATCTTT

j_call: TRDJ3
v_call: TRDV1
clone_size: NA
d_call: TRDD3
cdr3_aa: CALGELSGDWGISWDTRQMFF
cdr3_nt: TGTGCTCTTGGGGAACTATCCGGGGACTGGGGGATATCCTGGGACACCCGACAGATGTTTTTC

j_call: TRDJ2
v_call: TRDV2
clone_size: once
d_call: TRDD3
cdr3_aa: CACDTWGIRAAQLFF
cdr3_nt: TGTGCCTGTGACACCTGGGGGATAAGGGCAGCACAACTCTTCTTT

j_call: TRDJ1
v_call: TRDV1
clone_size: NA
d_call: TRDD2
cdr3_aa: CALGETFLRGYTDKLIF
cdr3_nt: TGTGCTCTTGGGGAAACCTTCCTTCGGGGGTACACCGATAAACTCATCTTT

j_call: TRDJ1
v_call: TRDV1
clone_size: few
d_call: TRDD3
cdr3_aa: CALGTTRVGIKSGYTDKLIF
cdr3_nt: TGTGCTCTTGGAACTACTAGGGTGGGGATAAAATCGGGGTACACCGATAAACTCATCTTT

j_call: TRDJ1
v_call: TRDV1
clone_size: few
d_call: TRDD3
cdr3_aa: CALGELNPLWILGDNELIF
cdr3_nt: TGTGCTCTTGGGGAACTAAATCCCCTATGGATACTGGGGGATAATGAACTCATCTTT

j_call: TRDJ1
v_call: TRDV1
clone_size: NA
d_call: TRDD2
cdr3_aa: CALGEGTLPRLPTQVGGTDKLIF
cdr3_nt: TGTGCTCTTGGGGAAGGGACTTTACCCCGGCTTCCTACCCAGGTGGGGGGTACCGATAAACTCATCTTT

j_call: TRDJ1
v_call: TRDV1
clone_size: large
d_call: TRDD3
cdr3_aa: CALGELSWILQSLTGGYVDLYTDKLIF
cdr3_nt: TGTGCTCTTGGGGAACTATCTTGGATCCTACAGTCTCTTACTGGGGGATACGTCGATTTGTACACCGATAAACTCATCTTT

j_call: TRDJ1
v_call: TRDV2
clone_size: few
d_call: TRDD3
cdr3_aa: CACDTGPGDTRSTDKLIF
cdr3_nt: TGTGCCTGTGACACCGGTCCGGGGGATACGCGTTCCACCGATAAACTCATCTTT

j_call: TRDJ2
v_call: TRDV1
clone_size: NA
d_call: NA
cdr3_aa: CALGERPPTAQLFF
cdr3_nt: TGTGCTCTTGGGGAACGGCCCCCGACAGCACAACTCTTCTTT

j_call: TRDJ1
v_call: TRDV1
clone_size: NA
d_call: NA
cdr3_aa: CALGGCSLGRDKLIF
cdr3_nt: TGTGCTCTTGGGGGCTGCTCCCTGGGGAGAGATAAACTCATCTTT

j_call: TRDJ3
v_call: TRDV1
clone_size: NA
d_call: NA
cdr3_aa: CALGFKPADRALWDTRQMFF
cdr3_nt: TGTGCTCTTGGGTTCAAACCGGCTGACCGGGCTCTCTGGGACACCCGACAGATGTTTTTC

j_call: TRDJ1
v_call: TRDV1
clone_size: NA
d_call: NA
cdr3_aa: CAPGELTTSQHRTGRIRRSKLIF
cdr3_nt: TGTGCTCCTGGGGAATTAACGACGAGTCAACATCGTACTGGGAGAATCCGGCGAAGTAAACTCATCTTT

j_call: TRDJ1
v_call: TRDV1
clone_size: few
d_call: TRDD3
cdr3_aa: CALGELGRQPYWGPTSYTDKLIF
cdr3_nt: TGTGCTCTTGGGGAACTAGGACGTCAGCCTTACTGGGGGCCCACTTCGTACACCGATAAACTCATCTTT

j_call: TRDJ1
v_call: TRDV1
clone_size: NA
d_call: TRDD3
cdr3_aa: CALGELGHRSTGGPDKLIF
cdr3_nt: TGTGCTCTTGGGGAACTTGGCCATCGTTCTACTGGGGGGCCCGATAAACTCATCTTT

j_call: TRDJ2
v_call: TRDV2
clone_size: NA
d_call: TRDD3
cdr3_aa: CACDVLGDLTAQLFF
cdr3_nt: TGTGCCTGTGACGTACTGGGGGATTTGACAGCACAACTCTTCTTT

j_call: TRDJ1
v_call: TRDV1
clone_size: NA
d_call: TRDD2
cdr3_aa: CALGATFLIGEVYTDKLIF
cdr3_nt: TGTGCTCTTGGGGCTACCTTCCTAATCGGAGAGGTTTACACCGATAAACTCATCTTT

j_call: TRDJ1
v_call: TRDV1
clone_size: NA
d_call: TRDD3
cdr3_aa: CALGERGTGGSYTDKLIF
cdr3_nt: TGTGCTCTTGGGGAACGGGGTACTGGGGGATCGTACACCGATAAACTCATCTTT